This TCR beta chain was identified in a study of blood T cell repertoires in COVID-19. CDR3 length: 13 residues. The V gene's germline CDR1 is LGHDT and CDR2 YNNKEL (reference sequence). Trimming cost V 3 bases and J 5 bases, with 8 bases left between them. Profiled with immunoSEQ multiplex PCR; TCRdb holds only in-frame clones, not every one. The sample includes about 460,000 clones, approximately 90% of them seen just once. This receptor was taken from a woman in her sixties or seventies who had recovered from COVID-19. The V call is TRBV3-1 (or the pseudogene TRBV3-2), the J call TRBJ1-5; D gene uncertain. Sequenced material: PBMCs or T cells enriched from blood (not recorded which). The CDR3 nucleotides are TGTGCCAGCAGCCACGGCGGGGATCAGCCCCAGCATTTT. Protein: CASSHGGDQPQHF.